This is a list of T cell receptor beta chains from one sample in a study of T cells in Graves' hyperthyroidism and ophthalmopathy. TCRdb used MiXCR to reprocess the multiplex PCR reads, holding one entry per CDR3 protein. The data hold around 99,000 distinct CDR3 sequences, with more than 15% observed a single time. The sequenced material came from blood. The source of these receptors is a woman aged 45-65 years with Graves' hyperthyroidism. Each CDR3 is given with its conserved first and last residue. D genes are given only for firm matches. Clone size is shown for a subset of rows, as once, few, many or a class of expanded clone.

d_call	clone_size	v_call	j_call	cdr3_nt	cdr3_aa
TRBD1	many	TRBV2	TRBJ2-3	TGTGCCAGCCGGAGGGACAGGGCTAGCACAGATACGCAGTATTTT	CASRRDRASTDTQYF
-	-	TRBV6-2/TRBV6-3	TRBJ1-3	TGTGCCAGCAGGCTCGATGGGAGTGTTGGGGTTGGAAACACCATATATTTT	CASRLDGSVGVGNTIYF
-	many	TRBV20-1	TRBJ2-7	TGCAGTGCTAGTATAGGCGGCAGCTCCTACGAGCAGTACTTC	CSASIGGSSYEQYF
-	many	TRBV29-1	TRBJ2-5	TGCAGCGCTGTTGGTCAGGTTTCGACCCAGTACTTC	CSAVGQVSTQYF
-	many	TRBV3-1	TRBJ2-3	TGTGCCAGCAGTTTAGGCGTGGCGGATACGCAGTATTTT	CASSLGVADTQYF
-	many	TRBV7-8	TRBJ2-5	TGTGCCAGCAGCTTAGACCGGGAGACCCAGTACTTC	CASSLDRETQYF
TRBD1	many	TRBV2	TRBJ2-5	TGTGCCAGCAGACAGGGACAGGGGGAGACCCAGTACTTC	CASRQGQGETQYF
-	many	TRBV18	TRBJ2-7	TGTGCCAGCTCACCAGGACAGTCCGAGCAGTACTTC	CASSPGQSEQYF
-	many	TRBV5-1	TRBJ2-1	TGCGCCAGCAGCTCGGCTCCAGGAGGGGAATTTGGGCAGTTCTTC	CASSSAPGGEFGQFF
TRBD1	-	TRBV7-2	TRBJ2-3	TGTGCCAGCAGCGCAAGACAGGGTGGGGACACAGATACGCAGTATTTT	CASSARQGGDTDTQYF
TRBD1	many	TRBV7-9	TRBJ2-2	TGTGCCAGCAGCCTTAGACAGGGGTTGAATTCCCCCGGGGAGCTGTTTTTT	CASSLRQGLNSPGELFF
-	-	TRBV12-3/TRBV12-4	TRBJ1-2	TGTGCCAGCAGTCCAGGGGAGGGCTACACCTTC	CASSPGEGYTF
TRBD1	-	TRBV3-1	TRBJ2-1	TGTGCCAGCAGCCACCCGGGACAGAGTTACAATGGGCAGTTCTTC	CASSHPGQSYNGQFF
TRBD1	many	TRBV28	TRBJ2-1	TGTGCCAGCACCGTCGACAGGGTGAACTACAATGAGCAGTTCTTC	CASTVDRVNYNEQFF
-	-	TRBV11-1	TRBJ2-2	TGTGCCAGCAGCTTAGTAGGTTCGGCAATCACCGGGGAGCTGTTTTTT	CASSLVGSAITGELFF
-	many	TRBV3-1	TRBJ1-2	TGTGCCAGCAGCCAAGTTAACCTCTATGGCTACACCTTC	CASSQVNLYGYTF
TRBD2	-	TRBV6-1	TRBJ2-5	TGTGCCAGCAGTCAAAGCGGGAGGAGAGAGACCCAGTACTTC	CASSQSGRRETQYF